This TCR beta chain was sequenced for a study of CXCR3-negative and CXCR3-positive naive CD8 T cells (dated by TCRdb to the late 2010s). For the study in its entirety: In total, about 150 million TRB reads were obtained, which works out to roughly 1.5 +/- 0.3 million reads per library. The diversity and physicochemical repertoire analyses included under 12 donors pooled from two independent experiments. TRBV-TRBJ cluster analysis included naive subsets from 5 donors and memory cells from 3 donors. The full study reports these points: Surface CD5, linked to self-reactivity in mice, was comparable between naive subsets; TCR interaction strength was therefore also inferred from TRB CDR3 physicochemical properties. Comparably high repertoire diversity was found in both naive subsets, whereas much lower repertoire diversity was found in memory CD8+ T cells. Similar TRBV-TRBJ usage was shown by naive CXCR3-negative and CXCR3-positive cells from the same donor, whereas distinct patterns were shown by memory cells. Because CXCR3 expression was partially decreased after cryopreservation, freshly isolated PBMCs were used for most assays.

These reads were obtained on a NextSeq 550. The Human TCR Profiling Kit (MiLaboratory) was used to prepare UMI-labeled 5' RACE TRB cDNA libraries. cDNA synthesis used the entire amount of extracted RNA, and PCR amplification then used the entire amount of cDNA produced. Libraries were prepared in parallel using an identical number of PCR cycles. In the original analysis: With a requirement of at least two reads per UMI, MIGEC and MiXCR extracted about 57,000 +/- 9,900 unique UMI-labeled TRB cDNA molecules per library. Each library averaged 40,000 +/- 10,000 functional in-frame TRB CDR3 nucleotide clonotypes without stop codons. After each sample was downsampled to 5000 UMI-labeled TRB molecules, VDJtools was used to calculate diversity metrics such as normalized Shannon-Wiener and Chao1. Clonotype-size-weighted physicochemical properties of the central five CDR3 residues (interaction energy, strength, volume and Kidera factor 4) were computed in VDJtools. TCRdb reprocessed the raw reads; every CDR3 protein sequence is a single record, and DNA is not supplied. For this entry, the V and J calls and clone size follow TCRdb and not the study's own pipeline. The table of this sample itemizes over 35,000 distinct CDR3 sequences. The top ten clonotypes cover approximately 14% of the sample.

Regarding this clonotype: Its cognate antigen has yet to be identified.

For every CD8+ T cell subset, 300,000 cells were flow-sorted straight into RLT lysis buffer, and each subset was sorted in triplicate. Standard density gradient centrifugation was used to isolate peripheral blood mononuclear cells from buffy coats. Total RNA was extracted from sorted cells with an RNeasy Mini Kit. From its cysteine to its phenylalanine, the CDR3 spans 15 amino acids. No DNA sequence is on record. The sequence links TRBV12-3 or TRBV12-4 to TRBJ2-1; TCRdb lists TRBD2, though no DNA is available to test this call. Material for sequencing was memory CD8+ T cells from blood. The cell subset or site label corresponds to: conventional CD8+ memory T cells (TMEM), sorted as controls. The TCR comes from a human donor in good health. Some clones in this sample may be carry-over from other donors' samples. The CDR3: CASSLIAGYSNEQFF.